The clone carrying this T cell receptor (beta chain) was recorded at least ten times. This record belongs to a study of blood T cells in healthy people across ages. It was with a sample-barcoded 5' primer and a J-beta primer mix that a second PCR of roughly 7 to 12 cycles was run. All samples yielded 2.5 million or more CDR3-containing paired-end reads. One entry per CDR3 protein, called by TCRdb with MiXCR from the 5' RACE reads. The data hold around 900,000 distinct CDR3 sequences, with more than 25% observed a single time. The CDR3 is 13 residues long. CDR1 is DFQATT and CDR2 is SNEGSKA in the germline V gene (reference sequence). The V and J ends lost 0 bases and 4 bases respectively, with 4 bases between them.

Sequencing used blood. The receptor was isolated from a woman of 80 years or more in good health. The chain joins TRBV20-1 to TRBJ2-6; D gene uncertain. The CDR3 spells CSARDRGANVLTF. CDR3 in DNA: TGCAGTGCTAGAGATAGGGGGGCCAACGTCCTGACTTTC.